The rows below give T cell receptor beta chains drawn from one sample of a study of blood T cell repertoires in COVID-19. The data were produced by immunoSEQ multiplex PCR, yet TCRdb's version contains in-frame clones alone and is incomplete. The data contain roughly 57,000 clones, around 90% of them singletons. The sample consisted of peripheral blood. These receptor sequences come from an elderly man with acute or convalescent COVID-19. CDR3s include the opening cysteine and the closing phenylalanine or tryptophan. Each record gives: V gene, J gene, D gene, clone size, CDR3 protein, CDR3 DNA. D genes are given only for firm matches. Clone size, where shown, is once, few, many, or a class for clones that have expanded.

TRBV6-5	TRBJ2-1	TRBD2	-	CASSQSGGAYNEQFF	TGTGCCAGCAGCCAGAGCGGGGGGGCCTACAATGAGCAGTTCTTC
TRBV27	TRBJ2-1	TRBD2	-	CASSLLAGKYNEQFF	TGTGCCAGCAGTCTACTAGCGGGGAAATACAATGAGCAGTTCTTC
TRBV10-3	TRBJ2-1	TRBD1	-	CAIMEGGQGGNEQFF	TGTGCCATCATGGAGGGTGGACAGGGGGGCAATGAGCAGTTCTTC
TRBV15	TRBJ2-7	-	-	CATSRGGPGKSSYEQYF	TGTGCCACCAGCAGAGGGGGGCCGGGTAAGAGCTCCTACGAGCAGTACTTC
TRBV2	TRBJ1-5	TRBD1	-	CASSERGQVNQPQHF	TGTGCCAGCAGTGAGAGGGGGCAGGTTAATCAGCCCCAGCATTTT
TRBV7-9	TRBJ2-1	TRBD2	-	CASSLGGGSYNEQFF	TGTGCCAGCAGCTTAGGCGGGGGTTCCTACAATGAGCAGTTCTTC
TRBV28	TRBJ2-7	TRBD1	-	CASRRPGQIFPYEQYF	TGTGCCAGCAGGCGTCCGGGACAGATCTTCCCCTACGAGCAGTACTTC
TRBV4-2	TRBJ2-1	TRBD2	-	CASSHGSGTEQFF	TGTGCCAGCAGCCACGGTAGCGGGACCGAGCAGTTCTTC
TRBV2	TRBJ1-6	TRBD1	-	CASTPGTGDNSPLHF	TGTGCCAGCACCCCTGGCACAGGGGACAATTCACCCCTCCACTTT
TRBV10-1	TRBJ2-3	TRBD2	-	CASSLAGRDGTDTQYF	TGCGCCAGCAGTCTAGCGGGGCGGGATGGCACAGATACGCAGTATTTT
TRBV20-1	TRBJ2-1	TRBD2	many	CSASPSGGPEQFF	TGCAGTGCTAGTCCTAGCGGGGGCCCTGAGCAGTTCTTC
TRBV5-1	TRBJ2-3	TRBD2	-	CASSQGETSGGHTDTQYF	TGCGCCAGCAGCCAGGGGGAAACTAGCGGGGGACACACAGATACGCAGTATTTT
TRBV7-6	TRBJ2-2	TRBD1	-	CASSTGQDPTGELFF	TGTGCCAGCAGCACCGGACAGGACCCTACCGGGGAGCTGTTTTTT
TRBV25-1	TRBJ1-6	TRBD1	-	CASSTGTGFSPLHF	TGTGCCAGCAGTACCGGGACAGGCTTTTCACCCCTCCACTTT
TRBV11-2	TRBJ2-2	TRBD2	-	CASSLFTSGGPRGTGELFF	TGTGCCAGCAGCTTATTCACTAGCGGGGGTCCCCGGGGCACCGGGGAGCTGTTTTTT
TRBV27	TRBJ2-3	-	-	CASTDSHTQYF	TGTGCCAGCACCGACTCTCATACGCAGTATTTT
TRBV6-4	TRBJ2-6	TRBD1	-	CASKVAGKDRDKIGANVLTF	TGTGCCAGCAAGGTAGCCGGTAAGGACAGGGACAAAATTGGGGCCAACGTCCTGACTTTC
TRBV9	TRBJ2-4	TRBD2	once	CASSVAATSWNIQYF	TGTGCCAGCAGCGTAGCGGCGACTAGCTGGAACATTCAGTACTTC
TRBV6-1	TRBJ1-6	-	-	CASSETGQALGPLHF	TGTGCCAGCAGTGAAACAGGGCAGGCTTTGGGACCCCTCCACTTT
TRBV7-9	TRBJ2-1	TRBD2	-	CASSPMGGVNEQFF	TGTGCCAGCAGCCCGATGGGGGGGGTCAATGAGCAGTTCTTC
TRBV10-3	TRBJ2-3	TRBD2	-	CAISVGWAGVGTDTQYF	TGTGCCATCAGTGTAGGCTGGGCGGGGGTCGGCACAGATACGCAGTATTTT
TRBV6-5	TRBJ2-2	TRBD2	-	CASRGDGGELFF	TGTGCCAGCCGGGGGGACGGTGGGGAGCTGTTTTTT
TRBV28	TRBJ1-5	-	-	CASSFSGIGQPQHF	TGTGCCAGCAGTTTTTCGGGGATAGGGCAGCCCCAGCATTTT
TRBV18	TRBJ1-3	-	-	CASSLTGASGNTIYF	TGTGCCAGCTCACTAACTGGAGCCTCTGGAAACACCATATATTTT
TRBV2	TRBJ2-4	-	-	CASNRVLAKNIQYF	TGTGCCAGTAACAGGGTCCTAGCCAAAAACATTCAGTACTTC
TRBV5-6	TRBJ1-5	TRBD1	-	CASSPGTGDQPQHF	TGTGCCAGCAGTCCCGGGACAGGGGACCAGCCCCAGCATTTT
TRBV2	TRBJ2-1	TRBD1	-	CASSPRTGGFGNEQFF	TGTGCCAGCAGCCCAAGGACAGGGGGCTTTGGAAATGAGCAGTTCTTC
TRBV7-9	TRBJ1-5	TRBD1	once	CASSTTGLQPQHF	TGTGCCAGCAGTACGACAGGGTTACAGCCCCAGCATTTT
TRBV7-7	TRBJ2-1	-	-	CASSQTGSGEQFF	TGTGCCAGCAGCCAAACAGGTTCTGGGGAGCAGTTCTTC
TRBV5-1	TRBJ2-3	TRBD2	-	CASSLALAGGSGTQYF	TGCGCCAGCAGCTTGGCACTAGCGGGGGGTTCGGGTACGCAGTATTTT
TRBV3-1/TRBV3-2	TRBJ2-3	-	once	CASSQDTPGSRAQYF	TGTGCCAGCAGCCAAGATACCCCGGGGAGTCGCGCGCAGTATTTT
TRBV9	TRBJ1-1	-	-	CASSVETASGTEAFF	TGTGCCAGCAGCGTGGAGACCGCCTCGGGCACTGAAGCTTTCTTT
TRBV30	TRBJ2-5	-	-	CAGYGTHQETQYF	TGTGCCGGTTACGGGACTCACCAAGAGACCCAGTACTTC
TRBV20-1	TRBJ1-5	-	-	CSASPGFLGHQPQHF	TGCAGTGCTAGTCCCGGGTTCCTGGGGCATCAGCCCCAGCATTTT
TRBV9	TRBJ1-3	TRBD1	-	CASSGQGPGNTIYF	TGTGCCAGCAGCGGACAGGGTCCTGGAAACACCATATATTTT
TRBV5-1	TRBJ2-1	TRBD2	-	CASSLVGEGSEQFF	TGCGCCAGCAGCTTGGTGGGGGAGGGCAGTGAGCAGTTCTTC
TRBV30	TRBJ1-2	-	-	CAWIRGSFVYGYTF	TGTGCCTGGATCAGAGGGTCGTTCGTCTATGGCTACACCTTC
TRBV3-1/TRBV3-2	TRBJ1-5	TRBD1	-	CASSQGGTGGHQPQHF	TGTGCCAGCAGCCAAGGAGGGACAGGGGGGCATCAGCCCCAGCATTTT
TRBV19	TRBJ2-1	TRBD2	-	CASSLRPAAGGTSSYNEQFF	TGTGCCAGTAGCCTTCGGCCCGCCGCGGGGGGCACCAGCTCCTACAATGAGCAGTTCTTC
TRBV19	TRBJ2-2	-	-	CASSWGDTGELFF	TGTGCCAGTAGTTGGGGGGACACCGGGGAGCTGTTTTTT
TRBV5-4	TRBJ2-1	TRBD2	-	CASSPAGGKYNEQFF	TGTGCCAGCAGCCCGGCCGGGGGGAAGTACAATGAGCAGTTCTTC
TRBV3-1/TRBV3-2	TRBJ2-7	TRBD2	-	CASSQSGGAYEQYF	TGTGCCAGCAGCCAAAGCGGGGGGGCCTACGAGCAGTACTTC
TRBV14	TRBJ2-1	TRBD2	once	CASRERGAYNEQFF	TGTGCCAGCAGGGAACGGGGGGCCTACAATGAGCAGTTCTTC
TRBV18	TRBJ2-1	-	-	CASSQLADEQFF	TGTGCCAGCTCACAACTAGCCGATGAGCAGTTCTTC
TRBV2	TRBJ2-7	TRBD1	-	CASNIRTGSGEQYF	TGTGCCAGCAATATTCGGACAGGGTCGGGCGAGCAGTACTTC
TRBV5-3	TRBJ2-7	TRBD1	-	CARSLNRDRVEYEQYF	TGTGCCAGAAGCTTGAACCGGGACAGGGTGGAGTACGAGCAGTACTTC
TRBV4-1	TRBJ2-1	-	-	CASSQDRGASHLPNEQFF	TGCGCCAGCAGCCAAGATCGGGGGGCCTCACACCTACCGAATGAGCAGTTCTTC
TRBV9	TRBJ1-6	-	once	CASSVGASRNSPLHF	TGTGCCAGCAGCGTTGGGGCCTCCAGGAATTCACCCCTCCACTTT
TRBV11-2	TRBJ2-1	-	-	CASSVRWAGYNEQFF	TGTGCCAGCAGCGTCCGATGGGCGGGGTACAATGAGCAGTTCTTC
TRBV7-9	TRBJ2-4	TRBD1	once	CASSLGWDRGLGNIQYF	TGTGCCAGCAGCTTAGGATGGGACAGGGGGCTCGGAAACATTCAGTACTTC
TRBV19	TRBJ2-2	TRBD2	-	CATRGTGTSGGISNTGELFF	TGTGCCACCCGGGGGACCGGGACTAGCGGGGGCATATCGAACACCGGGGAGCTGTTTTTT
TRBV11-2	TRBJ2-1	-	-	CASTSSASSYNEQFF	TGTGCCAGCACCTCGTCGGCTAGCTCCTACAATGAGCAGTTCTTC
TRBV12-5	TRBJ2-5	TRBD1	-	CASGLDRGPGETQYF	TGTGCTAGTGGTTTGGACAGGGGCCCGGGAGAGACCCAGTACTTC